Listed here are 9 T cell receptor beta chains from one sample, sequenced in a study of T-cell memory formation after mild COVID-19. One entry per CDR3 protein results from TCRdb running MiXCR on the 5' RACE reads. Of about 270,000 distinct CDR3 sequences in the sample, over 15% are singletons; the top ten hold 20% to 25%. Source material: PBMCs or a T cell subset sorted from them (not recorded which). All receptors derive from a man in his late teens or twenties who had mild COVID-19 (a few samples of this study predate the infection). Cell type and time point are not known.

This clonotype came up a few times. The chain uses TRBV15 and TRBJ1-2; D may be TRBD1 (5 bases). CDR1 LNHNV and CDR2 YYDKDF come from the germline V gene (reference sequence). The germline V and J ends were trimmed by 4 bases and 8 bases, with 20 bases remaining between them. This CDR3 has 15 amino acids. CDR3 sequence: CATSIRRGDYGGYTF. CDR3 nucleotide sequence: TGTGCCACCAGCATTCGTAGAGGGGATTACGGCGGCTACACCTTC.

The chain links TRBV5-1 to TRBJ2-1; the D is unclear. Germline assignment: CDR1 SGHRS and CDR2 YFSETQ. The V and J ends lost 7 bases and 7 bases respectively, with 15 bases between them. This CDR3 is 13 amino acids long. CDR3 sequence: CASFSSYRNEQFF. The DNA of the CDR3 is TGCGCCAGCTTCTCCTCCTACCGGAATGAGCAGTTCTTC.

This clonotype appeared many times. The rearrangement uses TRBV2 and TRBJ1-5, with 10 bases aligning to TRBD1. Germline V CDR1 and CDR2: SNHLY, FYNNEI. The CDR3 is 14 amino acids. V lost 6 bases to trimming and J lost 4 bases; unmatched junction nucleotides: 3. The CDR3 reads CASRGDRGNQPQHF. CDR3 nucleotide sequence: TGTGCCAGCAGGGGGGACAGGGGAAATCAGCCCCAGCATTTT.

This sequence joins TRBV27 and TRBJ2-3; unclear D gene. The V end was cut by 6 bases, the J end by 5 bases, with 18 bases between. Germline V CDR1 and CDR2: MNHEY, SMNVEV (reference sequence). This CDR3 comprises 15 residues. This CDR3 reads CASSLGQRALDTQYF. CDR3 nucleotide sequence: TGTGCCAGCAGCCTAGGCCAAAGGGCCCTAGATACGCAGTATTTT.

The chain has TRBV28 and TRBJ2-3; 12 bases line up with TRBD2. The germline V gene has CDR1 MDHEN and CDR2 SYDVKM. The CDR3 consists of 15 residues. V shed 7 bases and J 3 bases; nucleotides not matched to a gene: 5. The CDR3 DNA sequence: TGTGCCAGCACTAGCGGGGGGGTTGGGACAGATACGCAGTATTTT. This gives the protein CASTSGGVGTDTQYF.

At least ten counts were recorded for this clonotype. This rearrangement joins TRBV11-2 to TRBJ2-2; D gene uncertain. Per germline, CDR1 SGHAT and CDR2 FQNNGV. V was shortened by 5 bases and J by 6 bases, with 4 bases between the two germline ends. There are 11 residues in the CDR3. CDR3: CASSPPGELFF. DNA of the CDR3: TGTGCCAGCAGCCCTCCCGGGGAGCTGTTTTTT.

The CDR3 nucleotides read TGTGCCAGCAGCTCGGTAGGGGGGAGGTACAATGAGCAGTTCTTC. It specifies CASSSVGGRYNEQFF. The chain uses TRBV7-6 and TRBJ2-1, with D tentatively TRBD1 or TRBD2 (6 bases each). The germline V gene encodes CDR1 SGHVS and CDR2 FNYEAQ. Trimming pared 4 bases from V and 4 bases from J, leaving 14 bases between. This CDR3 spans 15 amino acids.

CDR3 DNA: TGTGCCGTCGGCGGATTCACAGATACGCAGTATTTT. Translation gives CAVGGFTDTQYF. This chain links TRBV6-2 or TRBV6-3 with TRBJ2-3; D ambiguous. V was shortened by 11 bases and J by 2 bases, with 11 bases between the two germline ends. Germline loops: CDR1 MNHEY, CDR2 SVGEGT. The CDR3 covers 12 residues.

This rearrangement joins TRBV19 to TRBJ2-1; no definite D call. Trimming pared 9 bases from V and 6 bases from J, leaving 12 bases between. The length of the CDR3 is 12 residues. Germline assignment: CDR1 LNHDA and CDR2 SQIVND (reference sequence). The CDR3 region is CASAYYGNEQFF. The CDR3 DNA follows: TGTGCCAGCGCATACTACGGCAATGAGCAGTTCTTC.